These 24 T cell receptor beta chains came from one sample sequenced in a study of OX40 agonist ivuxolimab in advanced cancers. Data came from immunoSEQ multiplex PCR; TCRdb stores just in-frame clones and leaves some out. This table has 55,000 to 75,000 clones, about 85% appearing once. The sample in question was CD4+ or CD8+ T cells sorted from blood, obtained in a trial of the OX40 agonist ivuxolimab. The receptors derive from an adult with an advanced solid tumor such as melanoma, head and neck, liver or kidney cancer.

The V gene is TRBV11-2, the J gene TRBJ2-7, with D hard to call. Germline CDR1 and CDR2: SGHAT and FQNNGV. CDR3 length equals 15 residues. V lost 2 bases and J 0 bases, leaving 11 bases between the germline ends. CDR3 in DNA: TGTGCCAGCAGCTTAATAGTTACCAACTCCTACGAGCAGTACTTC. Amino acid sequence: CASSLIVTNSYEQYF.

The rearrangement uses TRBV28 and TRBJ2-5; tentatively, D is TRBD1 (6 bases). The V gene lost 7 bases and the J gene lost 3 bases, with 18 bases spanning the gap. CDR3 length: 15 amino acids. Germline CDR1 is MDHEN and CDR2 is SYDVKM. CDR3 residues: CASTEGGAGKETQYF. The CDR3 DNA sequence: TGTGCCAGCACCGAAGGGGGTGCGGGCAAAGAGACCCAGTACTTC.

The chain recombines TRBV6-4 with TRBJ2-1; possibly TRBD2 for D (5 bases). CDR1 is MRHNA, CDR2 SNTAGT, per germline. Trimming cost V 2 bases and J 6 bases, with 8 bases left between them. This CDR3 is built from 13 residues. The CDR3 sequence: CASSDQRSNEQFF. The DNA for the CDR3 is TGTGCCAGCAGTGACCAGCGGAGCAATGAGCAGTTCTTC.

This chain connects TRBV6-6 to TRBJ2-7, with a tentative D call TRBD1 (6 bases). The CDR3 extends over 15 amino acids. Trimming pared 5 bases from V and 1 base from J, leaving 15 bases between. CDR1 is MNHNY, CDR2 SVGAGI, per germline (reference sequence). The CDR3 coding sequence is TGTGCCAGCAGTACCAGGGGCGGTCCGTCCTACGAGCAGTACTTC. This sequence encodes CASSTRGGPSYEQYF.

This chain joins TRBV11-2 and TRBJ2-2; 11 bases fit TRBD1. This CDR3 spans 16 amino acids. V trimming: 6 bases; J trimming: 10 bases; junction bases outside the gene matches: 13. Germline CDR1 SGHAT, CDR2 FQNNGV. The DNA for the CDR3 is TGTGCCAGCAGGTCAGTCGGACAGGGGGCGCCCCCGGAGCTGTTTTTT. Amino acid sequence: CASRSVGQGAPPELFF.

The chain has TRBV7-2 and TRBJ2-5; D may be TRBD2 (5 bases). The ends were cut back, 5 bases at V and 2 bases at J, with 12 bases in the middle. The CDR3 totals 14 residues. Germline V CDR1 and CDR2: SGHTA, FQGNSA. CDR3 DNA: TGTGCCAGCAGCCCCTCTAGCTGGCAAGAGACCCAGTACTTC. It is translated as CASSPSSWQETQYF.

A single count supports this clone. The chain carries TRBV9 and TRBJ2-3; 7 bases agree with TRBD1. The V and J ends lost 3 bases and 3 bases, in that order; junction bases with no gene match: 10. The CDR3 has 16 amino acids. Germline V gene sequence: CDR1 SGDLS, CDR2 YYNGEE. The DNA of the CDR3 is TGTGCCAGCAGCGCTAGACAGGGTGGAAGTACAGATACGCAGTATTTT. Protein product: CASSARQGGSTDTQYF.

The genes are TRBV7-2 and TRBJ2-7, with TRBD1 identical over 7 bases. The V gene's germline CDR1 is SGHTA and CDR2 FQGNSA. V shed 4 bases and J 6 bases; nucleotides not matched to a gene: 6. The CDR3 has 13 amino acids. CDR3 DNA sequence: TGTGCCAGCAGCTACCGGGACAGTCGCGAGCAGTACTTC. Protein: CASSYRDSREQYF.

J is TRBJ1-5 and V is TRBV5-6; D unresolved. Germline-derived CDR1 and CDR2 are SGHDT and YYEEEE. Trimming stripped 4 bases from V and 7 bases from J, with 15 bases between. The CDR3 spans 14 residues. CDR3 sequence reads: CASSQFWTEQPQHF. The CDR3 DNA reads TGTGCCAGCAGCCAATTCTGGACCGAGCAGCCCCAGCATTTT.

V is TRBV7-6 and J is TRBJ1-4; TRBD1 might be the D (6 bases). CDR1 and CDR2 (germline): SGHVS, FNYEAQ. The CDR3 spans 15 residues. Between the trimmed V and J ends, which lost 4 bases and 7 bases, there was a span of 16 bases. CDR3 residues: CASSSGTSLVEKLFF. The CDR3 nucleotides are TGTGCCAGCAGCTCCGGGACATCTCTGGTTGAAAAACTGTTTTTT.

The rearrangement uses TRBV5-1 and TRBJ1-4; TRBD1 agrees at 9 bases. Germline V lookup: CDR1 SGHRS, CDR2 YFSETQ. The CDR3 runs 16 residues. V lost 3 bases to trimming and J lost 3 bases; unmatched junction nucleotides: 6. CDR3: CASSSGQGGANEKLFF. CDR3 in DNA: TGCGCCAGCAGCTCGGGACAGGGAGGAGCTAATGAAAAACTGTTTTTT.

J is TRBJ1-1 and V is TRBV14; no clear D. The CDR3 loop spans 13 amino acids. The germline CDR1 and CDR2 sequences are SGHDN and FVKESK. The V end lost 6 bases, the J end lost 0 bases, and 8 bases lay between the germline ends. CDR3 nucleotides: TGTGCCAGCAGTTCTATGATGAACACTGAAGCTTTCTTT. Its translation: CASSSMMNTEAFF.

This clone occurred many times. The chain recombines TRBV6-1 with TRBJ1-5; no reliable D call. Looked up from germline, CDR1 is MNHNS and CDR2 is SASEGT. Trimming cost V 1 base and J 0 bases, with 7 bases left between them. The CDR3 extends over 15 amino acids. As DNA, the CDR3 is TGTGCCAGCAGTGAAGACCCATATAGCAATCAGCCCCAGCATTTT. Translated: CASSEDPYSNQPQHF.

This chain joins TRBV19 and TRBJ1-2; D possibly corresponds to TRBD1 (6 bases). This CDR3 is 12 amino acids long. The V gene's germline CDR1 is LNHDA and CDR2 SQIVND (reference sequence). Trimming shortened V by 8 bases and J by 4 bases, and 11 bases separated the two germline ends. In DNA form, the CDR3 reads TGTGCCAGTGGGGGGGGCCGCTATGGCTACACCTTC. It encodes CASGGGRYGYTF.

As to this clone: One junction end disagrees with the germline gene, perhaps due to a read error. V usage is TRBV18 and J usage is TRBJ1-5; D unresolved. CDR1 is KGHSH and CDR2 is LQKENI in the germline V gene. CDR3 length: 13 residues. The CDR3 loop reads CTSSPTLDQPQHF. CDR3 bases: TGTACCAGCTCACCAACCCTTGATCAGCCCCAGCATTTT.

The V call is TRBV19, the J call TRBJ2-1; D is perhaps TRBD1 (6 bases). The CDR3 contains 14 residues. Trimming left V 4 bases short and J 10 bases short, with 17 bases between. From germline, CDR1 is LNHDA and CDR2 SQIVND (reference sequence). The CDR3, as DNA: TGTGCCAGTAGTAGATCCCCTACCGGGACAGAGCAGTTCTTC. It yields the protein CASSRSPTGTEQFF.

V gene TRBV7-6 combines with J gene TRBJ2-1; tentative D call: TRBD1 (6 bases). This CDR3 contains 12 residues. Per germline, CDR1 SGHVS and CDR2 FNYEAQ. V lost 5 bases and J 10 bases, leaving 12 bases between the germline ends. The CDR3 is CASSQDSSEQFF. CDR3 in DNA: TGTGCCAGCAGCCAGGACAGCTCCGAGCAGTTCTTC.

The chain carries TRBV11-2 and TRBJ2-1; a possible D gene is TRBD2 (6 bases). This CDR3 has 18 residues. From germline, CDR1 is SGHAT and CDR2 FQNNGV. V was pared by 5 bases and J by 0 bases, with 20 bases between. CDR3 DNA: TGTGCCAGCAGCCATCTAACGGGAGCGCCCGCCTCCTACAATGAGCAGTTCTTC. Translated: CASSHLTGAPASYNEQFF.

V gene TRBV27 combines with J gene TRBJ2-5, with 8 bases lining up with TRBD1. CDR3 length: 13 amino acids. The ends lost 5 bases at V and 4 bases at J; junction bases unmatched: 3. The V gene's germline CDR1 is MNHEY and CDR2 SMNVEV (reference sequence). DNA for the CDR3: TGTGCCAGCAGTCGACAGGGGCGAGAGACCCAGTACTTC. Its protein is CASSRQGRETQYF.

V usage is TRBV6-6 and J usage is TRBJ1-2, with a weak D call TRBD1 (5 bases). The CDR3 covers 13 residues. Germline V gene lookup returns CDR1 MNHNY and CDR2 SVGAGI (reference sequence). The germline V and J ends were trimmed by 7 bases and 1 base, with 10 bases remaining between them. The CDR3: CASIDSLNYGYTF. As DNA, the CDR3 is TGTGCCAGCATCGACAGCCTTAACTATGGCTACACCTTC.

The chain carries TRBV4-2 and TRBJ1-5; TRBD1 might be the D (6 bases). This CDR3 has 16 residues. Trimming took off 1 base at V and 7 bases at J, with 17 bases between the two ends. Germline-derived CDR1 and CDR2 are LGHNA and YNFKEQ. The CDR3: CASSQVDGAGAQPQHF. CDR3 DNA sequence: TGTGCCAGCAGCCAAGTTGACGGGGCGGGGGCACAGCCCCAGCATTTT.

V and J are TRBV5-5 and TRBJ1-4; D is unresolved. The CDR3 has 15 amino acids. Per germline, CDR1 SGHKS and CDR2 YYEKEE (reference sequence). The germline V and J ends were trimmed by 0 bases and 4 bases, with 10 bases remaining between them. CDR3 loop: CASSLGVGRNEKLFF. As DNA, the CDR3 is TGTGCCAGCAGCTTGGGAGTCGGACGTAATGAAAAACTGTTTTTT.

This chain links TRBV5-1 with TRBJ1-1; the match to TRBD1 covers 8 bases. The CDR3 is 17 amino acids. V lost 0 bases to trimming and J lost 4 bases; unmatched junction nucleotides: 11. Germline CDR1 SGHRS, CDR2 YFSETQ. This CDR3 reads CASSLVRDRWGITEAFF. The CDR3 DNA reads TGCGCCAGCAGCTTGGTAAGGGACAGGTGGGGGATCACTGAAGCTTTCTTT.

The gene calls are TRBV20-1 and TRBJ2-3; D uncertain. V lost 5 bases and J 3 bases, leaving 3 bases between the germline ends. The CDR3 sequence is 10 residues long. The germline V gene encodes CDR1 DFQATT and CDR2 SNEGSKA (reference sequence). This CDR3 reads CSALTDTQYF. DNA for the CDR3: TGCAGTGCTTTGACAGATACGCAGTATTTT.